This TCR beta chain was profiled in a study of blood T cell repertoires in COVID-19. This CDR3 has 14 amino acids. CDR1 is MDHEN, CDR2 SYDVKM, per germline. The ends lost 7 bases at V and 3 bases at J; junction bases unmatched: 9. The table came from immunoSEQ multiplex PCR; TCRdb's copy has only in-frame clones and leaves some out. This sample has 300,000 to 450,000 clones; around 87% occur once, and the top ten carry about 3%. This clone was found once. The receptor was derived from a human donor in a cohort sampled during active COVID-19. Sequencing input: peripheral blood. The chain has TRBV28 and TRBJ2-7; 7 nucleotides agree with TRBD1. CDR3 nucleotide sequence: TGTGCCAGCACCCCAAGGCCAGGGGGCTACGAGCAGTACTTC. It is translated as CASTPRPGGYEQYF.